The sequence of this T cell receptor beta chain was determined in a study of blood T cell repertoires in COVID-19. Across the whole study: Spain, Italy and the United States supplied samples that represented acute and convalescent COVID-19. PBMCs, B-cell-depleted T cells, or T cells provided the cDNA or gDNA that made up the material.

Germline CDR1 is SGHTA and CDR2 is FQGTGA. The CDR3 runs to 17 residues. The J segment lost 1 base and the V segment lost 2 bases, leaving 9 bases of the junction unmatched. In the authors' workflow: Reference gene primer amplification gave estimated nucleated cell counts. TCRdb's table, derived via immunoSEQ multiplex PCR, lists solely in-frame clones and lacks some. Clonal size and the V and J genes are those of that table, whereas D and trimming came from the DNA. The sample consists of over 250,000 clones, about 87% of them appearing once. The origin of this receptor is a man aged 55 to 70 who had recovered from COVID-19. The rearrangement joins TRBV7-3 to TRBJ2-5; 8 bases match TRBD1. What was sequenced was peripheral blood. Here the CDR3 reads CASSLRSGTGGQETQYF. The DNA of the CDR3 is TGTGCCAGCAGCTTACGGTCGGGCACAGGGGGCCAAGAGACCCAGTACTTC.